Listed here is a single TCR beta chain. As yet, its antigen is unknown. Sequencing ends 3 residues short of the CDR3 end; the germline J gene provides the rest. This sample is part of a study of Tregs in tolerant kidney transplant recipients. The CDR3 has 13 amino acids. Trimming left V 7 bases short and J 6 bases short, with 15 bases between. Produced via immunoSEQ multiplex PCR; TCRdb's table is partial and in-frame only. The sample's table shows under 35,000 clones. Study-wide findings and caveats: Some patients' samples used different primers over time, so nucleotide sequences weren't comparable. Activated donor B cell expansion appeared to reveal the most relevant donor-specific TCRbeta repertoire.

Related graft donors supplied nonmyeloablative bone marrow transplants, and mixed chimerism was transient. CD4+CD25+CD127- Tregs, CD4+CD25- non-Tregs, CD4 and CD8 cells were sorted. The sequence was collected from a human patient who received a combined kidney and bone marrow transplant. The T cells may partly be graft donor cells. The source material was CD4+ T cells from blood (PBMCs), sampled 24 months after the transplant. V and J are TRBV12-3 or TRBV12-4 and TRBJ1-1; D not certain. CDR3 region: CASTYGGFAEAFF. The sequenced part of the CDR3 DNA is TGTGCCAGCACCTACGGAGGGTTCGCTGAA.